This T cell receptor beta chain derives from a study of blood T cell repertoires in COVID-19. The overall study: Samples came from the United States, Italy and Spain, spanning acute and convalescent COVID-19. In each case, the material was cDNA or gDNA derived from T cells, B-cell-depleted T cells, or PBMCs.

In the source study's methods: Amplification of reference gene primers was used by the study to estimate nucleated cell counts. Assay: immunoSEQ multiplex PCR; the TCRdb copy retains only in-frame clones and omits some. V and J calls and clone size are as listed in that table; D and trimming were resolved from the DNA. Of around 310,000 clones detected, about 93% appear once; the ten largest clones hold approximately 6.8%. Per germline, CDR1 SGHRS and CDR2 YFSETQ. Trimming took 0 bases from V and 3 from J; bases not matched to a gene: 5. CDR3 length equals 15 residues. In its sample, this clone was seen a few times.

The clonotype was recovered from a woman aged 25 to 45 with COVID-19, enrolled during active disease. The sample taken for sequencing was peripheral blood. This chain uses TRBV5-1 with TRBJ2-7, with TRBD2 identical over 8 bases. CDR3: CASSLDPSGSYEQYF. CDR3 DNA: TGCGCCAGCAGCTTGGACCCAAGCGGGAGCTACGAGCAGTACTTC.